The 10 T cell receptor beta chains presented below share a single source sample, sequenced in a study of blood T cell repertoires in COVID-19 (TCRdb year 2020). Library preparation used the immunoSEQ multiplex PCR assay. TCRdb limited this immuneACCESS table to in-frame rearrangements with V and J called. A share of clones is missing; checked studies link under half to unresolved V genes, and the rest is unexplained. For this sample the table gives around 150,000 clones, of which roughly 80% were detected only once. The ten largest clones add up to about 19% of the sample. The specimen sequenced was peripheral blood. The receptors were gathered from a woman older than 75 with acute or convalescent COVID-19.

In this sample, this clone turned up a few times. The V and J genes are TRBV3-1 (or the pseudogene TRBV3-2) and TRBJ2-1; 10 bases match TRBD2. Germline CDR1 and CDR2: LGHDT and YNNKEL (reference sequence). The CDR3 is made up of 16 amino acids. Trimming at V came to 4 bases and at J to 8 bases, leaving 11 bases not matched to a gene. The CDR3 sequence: CASSLRGSGGFDEQFF. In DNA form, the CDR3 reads TGTGCCAGCAGCCTGAGGGGTAGCGGGGGGTTCGATGAGCAGTTCTTC.

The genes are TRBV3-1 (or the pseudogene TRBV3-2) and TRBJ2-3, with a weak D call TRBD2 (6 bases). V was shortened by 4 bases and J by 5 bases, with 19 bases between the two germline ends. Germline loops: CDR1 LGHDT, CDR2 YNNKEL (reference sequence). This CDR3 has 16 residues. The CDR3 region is CASSLIGGPRGDTQYF. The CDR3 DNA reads TGTGCCAGCAGCCTCATAGGAGGGCCGAGGGGAGATACGCAGTATTTT.

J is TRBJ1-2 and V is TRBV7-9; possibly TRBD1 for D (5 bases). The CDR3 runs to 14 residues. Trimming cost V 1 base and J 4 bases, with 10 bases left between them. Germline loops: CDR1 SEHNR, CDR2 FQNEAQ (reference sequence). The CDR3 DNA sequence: TGTGCCAGCAGCTTAGTAGGGGTGCCCTATGGCTACACCTTC. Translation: CASSLVGVPYGYTF.

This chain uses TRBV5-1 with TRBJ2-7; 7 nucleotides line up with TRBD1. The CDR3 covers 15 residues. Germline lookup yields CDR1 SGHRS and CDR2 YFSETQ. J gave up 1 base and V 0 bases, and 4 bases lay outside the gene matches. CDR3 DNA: TGCGCCAGCAGCTTGGTAGGGGGCGCTTCCTACGAGCAGTACTTC. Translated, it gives CASSLVGGASYEQYF.

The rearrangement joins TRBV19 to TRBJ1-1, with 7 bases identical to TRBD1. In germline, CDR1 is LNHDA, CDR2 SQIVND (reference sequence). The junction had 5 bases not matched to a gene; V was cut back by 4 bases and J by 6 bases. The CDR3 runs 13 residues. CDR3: CASSTTGVAEAFF. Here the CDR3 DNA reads TGTGCCAGTAGTACCACAGGGGTCGCTGAAGCTTTCTTT.

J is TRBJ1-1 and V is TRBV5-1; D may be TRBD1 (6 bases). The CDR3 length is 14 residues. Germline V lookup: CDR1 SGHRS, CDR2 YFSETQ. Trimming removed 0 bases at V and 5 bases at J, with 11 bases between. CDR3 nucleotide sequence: TGCGCCAGCAGCTTGGCCACAGGGCAGACTGAAGCTTTCTTT. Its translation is CASSLATGQTEAFF.

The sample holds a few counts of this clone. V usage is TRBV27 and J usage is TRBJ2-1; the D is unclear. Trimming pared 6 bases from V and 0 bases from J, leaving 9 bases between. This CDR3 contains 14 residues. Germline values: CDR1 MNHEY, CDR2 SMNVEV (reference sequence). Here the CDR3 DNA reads TGTGCCAGCAGCAAGTTTAGCTCCTACAATGAGCAGTTCTTC. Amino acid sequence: CASSKFSSYNEQFF.

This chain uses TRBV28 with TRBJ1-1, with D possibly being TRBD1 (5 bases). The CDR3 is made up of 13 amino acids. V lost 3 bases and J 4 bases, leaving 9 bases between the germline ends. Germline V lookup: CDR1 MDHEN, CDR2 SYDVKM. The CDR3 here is CASSFDSFTEAFF. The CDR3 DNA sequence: TGTGCCAGCAGTTTTGACAGCTTCACTGAAGCTTTCTTT.

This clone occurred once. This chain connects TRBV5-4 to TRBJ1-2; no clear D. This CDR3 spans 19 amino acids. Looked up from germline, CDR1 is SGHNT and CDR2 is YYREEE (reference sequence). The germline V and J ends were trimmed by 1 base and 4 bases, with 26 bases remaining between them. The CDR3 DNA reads TGTGCCAGCAGCTTGAGCTCGACTCACCCGTTGGGAGCCCGCTATGGCTACACCTTC. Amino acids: CASSLSSTHPLGARYGYTF.

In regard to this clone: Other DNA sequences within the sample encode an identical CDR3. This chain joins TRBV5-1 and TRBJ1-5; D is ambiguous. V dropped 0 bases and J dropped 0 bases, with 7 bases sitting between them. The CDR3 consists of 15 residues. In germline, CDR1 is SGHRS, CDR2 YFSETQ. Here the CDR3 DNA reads TGCGCCAGCAGCTTGGACTCAAATAGCAATCAGCCCCAGCATTTT. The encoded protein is CASSLDSNSNQPQHF.